The present TCR beta chain was sequenced within a study of breast tumors, draining lymph nodes, adjacent tissues. The sample holds one count of this clonotype. Antigen: not known. A clone one base away is much larger, so this may be a read error. A single record per CDR3 protein comes from TCRdb applying MiXCR to the multiplex PCR reads. The sample comprises about 15,000 distinct CDR3 sequences, roughly 63% of which are singletons, and about a fifth rests with the top ten. The CDR3 runs 12 residues. V lost 4 bases to trimming and J lost 6 bases, with 10 bases between them. Germline V gives CDR1 SGHRS, CDR2 YFSETQ. Study findings and constraints: The lymph node origin of tumor T cells was framed as consistent with a hypothesis, not demonstrated. Tumor TCR diversity was below lymph nodes but above nontumor tissue.

The chain couples TRBV5-1 to TRBJ1-1; the D gene is possibly TRBD1 (5 bases). This TCR came from a female donor with breast cancer. Some clones in this sample may be carry-over from other donors' samples. The sample taken for sequencing was tumor-adjacent breast tissue. The CDR3 sequence: CASSERGAEAFF. The CDR3 nucleotides are TGCGCCAGCAGCGAACGGGGGGCTGAAGCTTTCTTT.